The 13 T cell receptor beta chains presented below share a single source sample, sequenced in a study of T cells in Graves' hyperthyroidism and ophthalmopathy. TCR beta CDR3 regions were amplified from RNA. HTBI primers drove first-round RT-PCR of the TCR CDR3. TCRdb re-called the multiplex PCR reads with MiXCR, one entry per CDR3 protein. This table holds 340,000 or so distinct CDR3 sequences, roughly 20% found once. The specimen sequenced was blood. These TCRs come from a woman aged 45-59 years with Graves' hyperthyroidism.

Concerning this clonotype itself: An end of the junction does not agree with germline; a read error may underlie this. The rearrangement uses TRBV19 and TRBJ1-3; the match to TRBD1 covers 9 bases. The CDR3 runs 14 residues. CDR1 LNHDA and CDR2 SQIVND come from the germline V gene (reference sequence). The CDR3 region is CASIRDRAGNTTYF. Here the CDR3 DNA reads TGTGCCAGTATTCGGGACAGGGCTGGAAACACCACATATTTT.

CDR3 protein: CASSIQGQSGTQYF. The CDR3 DNA follows: TGTGCCAGTAGTATCCAAGGACAGTCAGGGACCCAGTACTTC. The chain employs TRBV19 and TRBJ2-5; a weak D match, TRBD1 (6 bases). Germline V lookup: CDR1 LNHDA, CDR2 SQIVND (reference sequence). The CDR3 covers 14 residues. Between the trimmed V and J ends, which lost 3 bases and 7 bases, there was a span of 15 bases.

This clonotype turned up a few times. The V and J genes are TRBV4-2 and TRBJ2-3; TRBD2 might be the D (6 bases). CDR3 size: 17 residues. Germline V gives CDR1 LGHNA, CDR2 YNFKEQ. With 0 bases removed from V and 1 base from J, the gap between germline ends came to 14 bases. The CDR3 bases are TGTGCCAGCAGCCAAGAGTGGCGGGGCCTCGGCACAGATACGCAGTATTTT. Translated, it gives CASSQEWRGLGTDTQYF.

There are a few counts of this clonotype. Germline and junction disagree at one end, which may indicate a read error. The gene calls are TRBV12-5 and TRBJ1-4; D not certain. Germline CDR1 and CDR2: LGHNT and FRNRAP. There are 12 residues in the CDR3. In DNA form, the CDR3 reads TGTGCTAGTGGTTTAACACCTGAAAAGCTGTTTTTT. It specifies CASGLTPEKLFF.

V gene TRBV24-1 combines with J gene TRBJ2-3; no reliable D call. The length of the CDR3 is 14 residues. Trimming took off 5 bases at V and 1 base at J, with 9 bases between the two ends. The germline gives CDR1 KGHDR, CDR2 SFDVKD. CDR3 bases: TGTGCCACCAGTGGGGATAGGGGCACAGATACGCAGTATTTT. Its protein product is CATSGDRGTDTQYF.

The V and J genes are TRBV12-3 or TRBV12-4 and TRBJ2-1, with TRBD2 matching over 9 bases. V dropped 5 bases and J dropped 8; count of bases not matched to a gene: 10. The CDR3 contains 15 residues. The CDR3 bases are TGTGCCAGCAGTCCGGCGGGGGGGGCTAGGCATGAGCAGTTCTTC. It encodes CASSPAGGARHEQFF.

The table lists this clonotype with a few counts. The chain joins TRBV5-1 to TRBJ1-6, with a weak D call TRBD1 (6 bases). The ends were cut back, 0 bases at V and 8 bases at J, with 12 bases in the middle. This CDR3 has 15 amino acids. Germline V gene data show CDR1 as SGHRS and CDR2 as YFSETQ. The DNA for the CDR3 is TGCGCCAGCAGCTTGGCAAGGGCAGGGGATTCACCCCTCCACTTT. It yields the protein CASSLARAGDSPLHF.

In its sample, this clonotype was seen many times. This chain joins TRBV28 and TRBJ2-5, with 9 bases matching TRBD2. CDR1 MDHEN and CDR2 SYDVKM come from the germline V gene. The CDR3 loop spans 15 amino acids. The trim removed 4 bases at V and 4 bases at J, leaving 7 bases unmatched. The CDR3 loop reads CASSSLAGGPETQYF. CDR3 DNA sequence: TGTGCCAGCAGTTCGCTCGCGGGAGGGCCAGAGACCCAGTACTTC.

The gene calls are TRBV5-4 and TRBJ1-2, with 9 bases lining up with TRBD1. The CDR3 length is 15 residues. In germline, CDR1 is SGHNT, CDR2 YYREEE (reference sequence). With V trimmed by 0 bases and J by 4 bases, 4 bases remained unmatched. The CDR3 protein is CASSLGGTGLYGYTF. The DNA of the CDR3 is TGTGCCAGCAGCTTGGGGGGGACAGGGCTCTATGGCTACACCTTC.

The table lists this clonotype with many counts. The V call is TRBV5-4, the J call TRBJ2-3; tentatively, D is TRBD1 or TRBD2 (5 bases each). The CDR3 is 15 amino acids. Trimming left V 3 bases short and J 0 bases short, with 11 bases between. Germline-derived CDR1 and CDR2 are SGHNT and YYREEE (reference sequence). For the CDR3, the DNA is TGTGCCAGCAGCTCCGGGACCTATAGCACAGATACGCAGTATTTT. This gives the protein CASSSGTYSTDTQYF.

This clonotype was seen ten or more times. This sequence joins TRBV7-6 and TRBJ2-1, with D unclear. V was cut by 2 bases and J by 4 bases, with 6 bases left in between. The CDR3 runs to 13 residues. CDR1 and CDR2 (germline): SGHVS, FNYEAQ. This chain's CDR3 is CASSLMAYNEQFF. Here the CDR3 DNA reads TGTGCCAGCAGCTTAATGGCTTACAATGAGCAGTTCTTC. The full variable domain, rest sourced from reference TRBV7-6 and TRBJ2-1, is GAGVSQSPRYKVTKRGQDVALRCDPISGHVSLYWYRQALGQGPEFLTYFNYEAQQDKSGLPNDRFSAERPEGSISTLTIQRTEQRDSAMYRCASSLMAYNEQFFGPGTRLTVL.

This clonotype appeared a few times. The chain recombines TRBV30 with TRBJ2-5; 7 nucleotides line up with TRBD2. Trimming at V came to 4 bases and at J to 0 bases, leaving 5 bases not matched to a gene. CDR3 length: 14 residues. The germline gives CDR1 GTSNPN, CDR2 SVGIG (reference sequence). CDR3 DNA: TGTGCCTGGATGAAACGGGGGGACCAAGAGACCCAGTACTTC. Translated: CAWMKRGDQETQYF.

The chain has TRBV10-3 and TRBJ2-3; 12 bases match TRBD2. The J segment lost 0 bases and the V segment lost 2 bases, leaving 6 bases of the junction unmatched. The CDR3 is 18 amino acids. Germline CDR1 reads ENHRY; CDR2 reads SYGVKD. CDR3 loop: CAISETWTSGVSTDTQYF. CDR3 DNA: TGTGCCATCAGTGAGACTTGGACTAGCGGGGTTAGCACAGATACGCAGTATTTT.